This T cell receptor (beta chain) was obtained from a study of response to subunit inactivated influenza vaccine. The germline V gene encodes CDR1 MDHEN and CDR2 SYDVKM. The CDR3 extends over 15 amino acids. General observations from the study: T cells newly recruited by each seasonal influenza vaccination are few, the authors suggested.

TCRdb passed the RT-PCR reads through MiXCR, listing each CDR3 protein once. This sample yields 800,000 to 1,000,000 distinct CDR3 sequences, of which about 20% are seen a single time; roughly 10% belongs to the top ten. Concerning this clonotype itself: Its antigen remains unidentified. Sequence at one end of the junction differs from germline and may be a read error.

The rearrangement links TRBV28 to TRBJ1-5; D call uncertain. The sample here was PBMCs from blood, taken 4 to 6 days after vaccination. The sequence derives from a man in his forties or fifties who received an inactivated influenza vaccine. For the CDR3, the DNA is TGTGCCGGCAGTTTAATCAGAAATAGCAATCAGCCCCAGCATTTT. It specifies CAGSLIRNSNQPQHF.